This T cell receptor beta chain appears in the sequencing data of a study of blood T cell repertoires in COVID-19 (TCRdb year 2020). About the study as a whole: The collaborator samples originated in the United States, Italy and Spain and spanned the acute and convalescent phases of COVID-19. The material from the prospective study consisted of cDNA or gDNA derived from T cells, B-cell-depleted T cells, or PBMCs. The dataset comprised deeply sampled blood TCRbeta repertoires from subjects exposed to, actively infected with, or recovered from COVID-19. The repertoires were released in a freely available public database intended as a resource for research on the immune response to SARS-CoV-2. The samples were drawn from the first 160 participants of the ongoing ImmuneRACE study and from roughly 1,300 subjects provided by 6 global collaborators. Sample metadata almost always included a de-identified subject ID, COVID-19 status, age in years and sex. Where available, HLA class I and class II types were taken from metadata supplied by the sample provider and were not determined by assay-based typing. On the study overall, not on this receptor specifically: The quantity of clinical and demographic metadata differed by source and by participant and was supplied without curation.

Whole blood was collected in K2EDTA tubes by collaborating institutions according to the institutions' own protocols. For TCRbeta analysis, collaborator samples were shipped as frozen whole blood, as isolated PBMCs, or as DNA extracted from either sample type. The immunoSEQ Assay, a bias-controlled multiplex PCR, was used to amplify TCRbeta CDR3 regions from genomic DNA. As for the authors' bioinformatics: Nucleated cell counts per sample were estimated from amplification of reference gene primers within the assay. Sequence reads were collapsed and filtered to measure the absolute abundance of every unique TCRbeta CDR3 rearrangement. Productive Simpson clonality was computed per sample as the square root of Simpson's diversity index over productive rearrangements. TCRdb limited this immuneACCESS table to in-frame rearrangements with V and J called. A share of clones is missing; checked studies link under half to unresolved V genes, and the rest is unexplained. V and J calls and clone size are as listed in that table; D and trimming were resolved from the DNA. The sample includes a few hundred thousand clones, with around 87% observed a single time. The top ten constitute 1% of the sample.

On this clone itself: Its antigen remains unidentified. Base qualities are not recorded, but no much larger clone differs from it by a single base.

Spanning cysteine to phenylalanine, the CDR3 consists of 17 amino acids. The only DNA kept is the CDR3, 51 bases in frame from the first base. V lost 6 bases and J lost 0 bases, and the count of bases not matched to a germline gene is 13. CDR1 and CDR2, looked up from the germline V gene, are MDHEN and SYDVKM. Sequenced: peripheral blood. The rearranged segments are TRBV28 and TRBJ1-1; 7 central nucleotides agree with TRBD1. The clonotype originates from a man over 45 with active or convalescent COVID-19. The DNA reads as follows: TGTGCCAGCAGGGGCCAGGGTAGGGGGCCTGTGAACACTGAAGCTTTCTTT. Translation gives CASRGQGRGPVNTEAFF.